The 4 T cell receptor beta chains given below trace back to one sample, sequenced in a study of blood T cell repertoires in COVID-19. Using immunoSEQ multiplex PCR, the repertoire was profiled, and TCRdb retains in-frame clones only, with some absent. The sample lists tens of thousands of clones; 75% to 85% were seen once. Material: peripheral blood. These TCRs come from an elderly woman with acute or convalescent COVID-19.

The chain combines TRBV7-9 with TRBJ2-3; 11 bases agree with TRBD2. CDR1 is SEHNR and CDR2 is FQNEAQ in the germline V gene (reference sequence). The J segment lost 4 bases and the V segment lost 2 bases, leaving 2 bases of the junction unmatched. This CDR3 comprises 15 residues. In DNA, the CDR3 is TGTGCCAGCAGCTTAATAGCGGGGGGGTCAGATACGCAGTATTTT. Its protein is CASSLIAGGSDTQYF.

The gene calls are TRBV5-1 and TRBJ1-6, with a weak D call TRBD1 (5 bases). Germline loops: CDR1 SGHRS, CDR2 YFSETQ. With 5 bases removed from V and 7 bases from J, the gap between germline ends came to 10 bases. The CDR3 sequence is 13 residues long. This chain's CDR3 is CASRGGDNSPLHF. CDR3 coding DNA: TGCGCCAGCAGGGGGGGGGACAATTCACCCCTCCACTTT.

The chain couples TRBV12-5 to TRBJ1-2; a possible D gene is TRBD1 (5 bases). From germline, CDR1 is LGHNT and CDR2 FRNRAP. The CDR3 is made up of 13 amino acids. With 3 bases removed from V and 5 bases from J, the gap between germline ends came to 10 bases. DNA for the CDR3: TGTGCTAGTGGTTTTGACAGCGAGTATGGCTACACCTTC. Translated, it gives CASGFDSEYGYTF.

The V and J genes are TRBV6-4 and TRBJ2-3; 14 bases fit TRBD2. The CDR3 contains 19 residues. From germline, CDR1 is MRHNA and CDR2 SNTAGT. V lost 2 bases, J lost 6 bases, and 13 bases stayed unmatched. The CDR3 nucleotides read TGTGCCAGCAGTGACGGGGTCGGACTAGCGGGGGGTTCCAGGGATACGCAGTATTTT. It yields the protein CASSDGVGLAGGSRDTQYF.